This T cell receptor (beta chain) comes out of a study of blood T cell repertoires in COVID-19. Study at large: Some COVID-19 samples were acute and others convalescent; all came from the United States, Italy and Spain. From T cells, B-cell-depleted T cells, or PBMCs came the material, which was cDNA or gDNA.

Trimming stripped 0 bases from V and 6 bases from J, with 16 bases between. There are 15 residues in the CDR3. The germline V gene has CDR1 SGDLS and CDR2 YYNGEE. Authors' data handling: Amplifying reference gene primers gave estimates of nucleated cell counts. The protocol was immunoSEQ multiplex PCR, while the TCRdb copy is restricted to in-frame clones and leaves out a portion. The DNA gave D and trimming, while V, J and clone size come from that table. The data show roughly 120,000 clones, almost 90% seen once. This receptor was identified in a woman in her fifties or sixties with active or convalescent COVID-19. The chain links TRBV9 to TRBJ2-7, with D maybe TRBD1 (6 bases). The sequenced material came from peripheral blood. The CDR3 DNA sequence: TGTGCCAGCAGCGTAGGTCCAGGGGTGGGACGCGAGCAGTACTTC. Its protein is CASSVGPGVGREQYF.